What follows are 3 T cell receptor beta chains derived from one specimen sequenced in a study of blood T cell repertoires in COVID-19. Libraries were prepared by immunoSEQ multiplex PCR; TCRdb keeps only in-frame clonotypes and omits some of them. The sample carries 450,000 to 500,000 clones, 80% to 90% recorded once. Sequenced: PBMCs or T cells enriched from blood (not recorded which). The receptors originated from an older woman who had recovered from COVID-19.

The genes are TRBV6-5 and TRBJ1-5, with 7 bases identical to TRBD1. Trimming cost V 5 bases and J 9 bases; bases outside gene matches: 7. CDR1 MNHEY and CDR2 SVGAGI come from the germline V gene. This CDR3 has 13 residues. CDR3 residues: CASSPIGGRPQHF. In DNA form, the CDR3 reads TGTGCCAGCAGTCCAATAGGGGGCCGGCCCCAGCATTTT.

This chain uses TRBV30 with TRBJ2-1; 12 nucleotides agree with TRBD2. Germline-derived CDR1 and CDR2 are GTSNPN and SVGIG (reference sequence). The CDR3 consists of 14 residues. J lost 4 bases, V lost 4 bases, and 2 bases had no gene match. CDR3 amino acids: CAWTGTSGYNEQFF. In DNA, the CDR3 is TGTGCCTGGACCGGGACTAGCGGGTACAATGAGCAGTTCTTC.

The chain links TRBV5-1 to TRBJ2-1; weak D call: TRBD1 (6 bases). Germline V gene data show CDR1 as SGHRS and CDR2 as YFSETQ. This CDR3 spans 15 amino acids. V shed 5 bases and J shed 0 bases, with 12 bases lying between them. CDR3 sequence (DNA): TGCGCCAGCAGGGTGGACAGTAGCTCCTACAATGAGCAGTTCTTC. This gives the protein CASRVDSSSYNEQFF.